What follows are 25 T cell receptor beta chains derived from one specimen sequenced in a study of cytomegalovirus exposure and HLA in healthy donors. The PCR made use of 60 Vbeta and 13 Jbeta primers. Produced via immunoSEQ multiplex PCR; TCRdb's table is partial and in-frame only. The sample lists about 59,000 clones; 80% to 90% were seen once. What was sequenced was PBMCs. The receptors stem from a man aged 25-40 years in good health and CMV-seropositive.

CDR3 DNA sequence: TGTGCCAGCAGCGTAGAGATCCGGGACAATGAGCAGTTCTTC. It translates to CASSVEIRDNEQFF. The chain is built from TRBV9 and TRBJ2-1; D uncertain. This CDR3 has 14 amino acids. CDR1 is SGDLS, CDR2 YYNGEE, per germline. Trimming stripped 0 bases from V and 5 bases from J, with 9 bases between.

The chain couples TRBV4-2 to TRBJ2-1; 7 bases are a match to TRBD2. The junction had 6 bases not matched to a gene; V was cut back by 4 bases and J by 0 bases. This CDR3 region has 16 residues. Germline V gives CDR1 LGHNA, CDR2 YNFKEQ. The CDR3 here is CASSRQAGSSYNEQFF. Written as DNA, the CDR3 is TGTGCCAGCAGCCGGCAAGCGGGAAGCTCCTACAATGAGCAGTTCTTC.

This rearrangement joins TRBV5-1 to TRBJ2-7; a possible D gene is TRBD1 (5 bases). This CDR3 comprises 12 residues. CDR1 is SGHRS and CDR2 is YFSETQ in the germline V gene. Trimming left V 1 base short and J 3 bases short, with 5 bases between. The CDR3 coding sequence is TGCGCCAGCAGCTTGCAGGGCTACGAGCAGTACTTC. This encodes CASSLQGYEQYF.

The rearrangement uses TRBV9 and TRBJ2-6; a possible D gene is TRBD1 (6 bases). V was trimmed by 3 bases and J by 4 bases, leaving 11 bases between them. This CDR3 region has 15 residues. The germline V gene encodes CDR1 SGDLS and CDR2 YYNGEE. The CDR3 nucleotides are TGTGCCAGCAGCGCTCAGGGGACCGGGGCCAACGTCCTGACTTTC. Encoded protein: CASSAQGTGANVLTF.

This clone appeared a single time. The genes are TRBV11-3 and TRBJ2-7; 8 bases agree with TRBD2. The trim removed 5 bases at V and 3 bases at J, leaving 15 bases unmatched. CDR3 length equals 17 residues. Germline-derived CDR1 and CDR2 are SGHNT and YENEEA. The CDR3, as DNA: TGTGCCAGCAGCCCTAAAACCGGGACTAGTATAAACTACGAGCAGTACTTC. This sequence encodes CASSPKTGTSINYEQYF.

V and J are TRBV7-2 and TRBJ2-7, with no clear D. Germline assignment: CDR1 SGHTA and CDR2 FQGNSA. The length of the CDR3 is 13 residues. Trimming removed 4 bases from V and 1 base from J, with 8 bases in between. The CDR3 protein is CASSSYSSYEQYF. The CDR3 bases are TGTGCCAGCAGCTCCTACTCATCCTACGAGCAGTACTTC.

The chain is built from TRBV11-3 and TRBJ2-7; TRBD2 agrees at 12 bases. Per germline, CDR1 SGHNT and CDR2 YENEEA. V lost 2 bases and J lost 6; bases outside the gene matches: 5. The CDR3 runs to 15 residues. The CDR3: CASSLRLAGALEQYF. DNA of the CDR3: TGTGCCAGCAGCTTAAGACTAGCGGGAGCCCTCGAGCAGTACTTC.

The chain recombines TRBV6-5 with TRBJ2-2, with 8 bases that match TRBD2. The CDR3 consists of 16 residues. The V gene's germline CDR1 is MNHEY and CDR2 SVGAGI. V lost 2 bases to trimming and J lost 7 bases; unmatched junction nucleotides: 9. Here the CDR3 DNA reads TGTGCCAGCAGTTACGGCGGGAGGAGAACGGGCGGGGAGCTGTTTTTT. It codes for CASSYGGRRTGGELFF.

V gene TRBV28 combines with J gene TRBJ1-5, with D maybe TRBD1 (5 bases). Per the germline V gene, CDR1 is MDHEN and CDR2 is SYDVKM. With 5 bases removed from V and 6 bases from J, the gap between germline ends came to 20 bases. This CDR3 spans 16 amino acids. CDR3: CASSPPMGLKAQPQHF. The CDR3 DNA reads TGTGCCAGCAGTCCACCAATGGGGCTCAAGGCTCAGCCCCAGCATTTT.

This chain uses TRBV19 with TRBJ2-2; no clear D. Looked up from germline, CDR1 is LNHDA and CDR2 is SQIVND (reference sequence). This CDR3 has 11 residues. Trimming pared 4 bases from V and 7 bases from J, leaving 4 bases between. The CDR3 sequence is CASSRHGELFF. DNA for the CDR3: TGTGCCAGTAGTAGGCACGGGGAGCTGTTTTTT.

The V gene is TRBV5-4, the J gene TRBJ2-1; 10 nucleotides match TRBD2. The CDR3 totals 15 residues. Germline V gene sequence: CDR1 SGHNT, CDR2 YYREEE (reference sequence). Trimming took 4 bases from V and 6 from J; bases not matched to a gene: 7. The CDR3 region is CASSRLAGASNEQFF. CDR3 DNA: TGTGCCAGCAGCCGCCTAGCGGGAGCCAGCAATGAGCAGTTCTTC.

The chain joins TRBV29-1 to TRBJ2-7, with 7 bases lining up with TRBD2. After removal of 5 bases from V and 3 bases from J, the junction contained 7 bases not matched to a gene. The V gene's germline CDR1 is SQVTM and CDR2 ANQGSEA. The CDR3 extends over 13 amino acids. The CDR3 nucleotides read TGCAGCGTTTTGACTAGCCGTAACTACGAGCAGTACTTC. Protein product: CSVLTSRNYEQYF.

This chain joins TRBV6-1 and TRBJ2-7, with D unresolved. Trimming pared 4 bases from V and 2 bases from J, leaving 12 bases between. Per germline, CDR1 MNHNS and CDR2 SASEGT. This CDR3 has 14 amino acids. CDR3 coding DNA: TGTGCCAGCAGTGTCCACAGTGTGACCTACGAGCAGTACTTC. The encoded protein is CASSVHSVTYEQYF.

A single count supports this clone. Other DNA sequences in this specimen translate into the identical CDR3. J is TRBJ2-1 and V is TRBV29-1; 7 positions agree with TRBD2. The CDR3 length is 14 residues. With 2 bases clipped from V and 0 bases from J, the junction kept 1 base outside the gene matches. The germline V gene has CDR1 SQVTM and CDR2 ANQGSEA. The CDR3 DNA reads as TGCAGCGTTGAACCGGGAGGCTCCTACAATGAGCAGTTCTTC. Translation: CSVEPGGSYNEQFF.

The rearrangement joins TRBV10-1 to TRBJ2-1; perhaps TRBD2 as D (5 bases). The CDR3 has 15 amino acids. The germline gives CDR1 WNHNN, CDR2 SYGVQD (reference sequence). V was shortened by 0 bases and J by 7 bases, with 13 bases between the two germline ends. The CDR3 nucleotides are TGCGCCAGCAGTGAGTCGACGGGGATCGGTAATGAGCAGTTCTTC. Translated, it gives CASSESTGIGNEQFF.

This clone was counted once. This rearrangement joins TRBV10-3 to TRBJ1-2, with 7 bases aligning to TRBD1. J lost 7 bases, V lost 0 bases, and 14 bases had no gene match. This CDR3 has 17 amino acids. From germline, CDR1 is ENHRY and CDR2 SYGVKD. The CDR3 here is CAISESLVGQDQGGYTF. CDR3 in DNA: TGTGCCATCAGTGAGTCTTTGGTAGGACAGGACCAGGGTGGCTACACCTTC.

The gene calls are TRBV15 and TRBJ2-1; 7 positions match TRBD1. The germline V gene encodes CDR1 LNHNV and CDR2 YYDKDF (reference sequence). CDR3 size: 15 residues. Trimming cost V 1 base and J 6 bases; bases outside gene matches: 6. CDR3 in amino acids: CATSRAGGATNEQFF. For the CDR3, the DNA is TGTGCCACCAGCAGAGCAGGGGGTGCAACCAATGAGCAGTTCTTC. The variable domain in full, completed from reference TRBV15 and TRBJ2-1, reads DAMVIQNPRYQVTQFGKPVTLSCSQTLNHNVMYWYQQKSSQAPKLLFHYYDKDFNNEADTPDNFQSRRPNTSFCFLDIRSPGLGDTAMYLCATSRAGGATNEQFFGPGTRLTVL.

This sequence joins TRBV7-6 and TRBJ2-7; 9 bases align to TRBD1. The J segment lost 4 bases and the V segment lost 8 bases, leaving 15 bases of the junction unmatched. The CDR3 consists of 16 residues. Germline V gene sequence: CDR1 SGHVS, CDR2 FNYEAQ. CDR3 protein: CASSSGAGTGTYEQYF. The CDR3 bases are TGTGCCAGCTCCTCCGGGGCCGGGACAGGGACATACGAGCAGTACTTC.

The V gene is TRBV5-1, the J gene TRBJ2-7, with TRBD2 matching 7 bases. The trim removed 0 bases at V and 0 bases at J, leaving 6 bases unmatched. There are 16 residues in the CDR3. In germline, CDR1 is SGHRS, CDR2 YFSETQ. The CDR3 loop is CASSLDLSSGSYEQYF. The DNA for the CDR3 is TGCGCCAGCAGCTTGGATCTTTCTAGCGGCTCCTACGAGCAGTACTTC.

This clone was seen just once. The chain uses TRBV5-6 and TRBJ1-2; 7 positions match TRBD1. The germline V gene encodes CDR1 SGHDT and CDR2 YYEEEE. The CDR3 runs 16 residues. Trimming removed 0 bases from V and 3 bases from J; junction bases left unmatched: 8. The CDR3 DNA sequence: TGTGCCAGCAGCTTGGTGGGGGGTGACAGGGACTATGGCTACACCTTC. Its translation is CASSLVGGDRDYGYTF.

The rearrangement uses TRBV19 and TRBJ2-7, with a tentative D call TRBD2 (5 bases). Germline lookup yields CDR1 LNHDA and CDR2 SQIVND (reference sequence). CDR3 length: 15 amino acids. The germline V and J ends were trimmed by 1 base and 3 bases, with 13 bases remaining between them. CDR3 in amino acids: CASSIGRTTFYEQYF. CDR3 DNA sequence: TGTGCCAGTAGTATAGGGAGGACCACTTTCTACGAGCAGTACTTC.

This clone was recorded a few times. The V gene is TRBV6-6, the J gene TRBJ1-5, with 7 bases aligning to TRBD1. J gave up 0 bases and V 6 bases, and 5 bases lay outside the gene matches. The CDR3 covers 15 residues. Germline values: CDR1 MNHNY, CDR2 SVGAGI (reference sequence). DNA of the CDR3: TGTGCCAGCAGAGGGGGCAGATATAGCAATCAGCCCCAGCATTTT. It codes for CASRGGRYSNQPQHF.

The V gene is TRBV7-2, the J gene TRBJ1-2; possibly TRBD1 for D (6 bases). The V end was cut by 10 bases, the J end by 5 bases, with 17 bases between. The CDR3 length is 13 residues. Germline V lookup: CDR1 SGHTA, CDR2 FQGNSA. The DNA for the CDR3 is TGTGCCACCCCAGCAGGGGCACATTATGGCTACACCTTC. Amino acid sequence: CATPAGAHYGYTF. The full variable domain, rest sourced from reference TRBV7-2 and TRBJ1-2, is GAGVSQSPSNKVTEKGKDVELRCDPISGHTALYWYRQSLGQGLEFLIYFQGNSAPDKSGLPSDRFSAERTGGSVSTLTIQRTQQEDSAVYLCATPAGAHYGYTFGSGTRLTVV.

This clone was detected only once. This chain uses TRBV28 with TRBJ1-2; tentative D call: TRBD1 (5 bases). The germline gives CDR1 MDHEN, CDR2 SYDVKM. The CDR3 covers 13 residues. V gave up 1 base and J gave up 9 bases, with 12 bases separating them. The CDR3 here is CASSLYSQGRYTF. The DNA of the CDR3 is TGTGCCAGCAGTTTATATTCGCAGGGCCGCTACACCTTC.

The J gene is TRBJ2-7, the V gene TRBV28; D may be TRBD2 (5 bases). Deletions cut 5 bases from V and 6 bases from J, with 17 bases between. Germline V gene data show CDR1 as MDHEN and CDR2 as SYDVKM. The CDR3 is 14 amino acids. CDR3 nucleotides: TGTGCCAGCAGTCCACAAACTAGTGGGTGCGAGCAGTACTTC. Its translation is CASSPQTSGCEQYF.